This is a list of T cell receptor beta chains from one sample in a study of shared clonotypes between healthy human individuals. Measured with immunoSEQ multiplex PCR; TCRdb has only the in-frame clones, and not every one. The repertoire consists of around 1.1 million clones, with about 84% occurring once and the leading ten covering 0.6% to 0.75%. The sequenced material came from memory CD4+ T cells from PBMCs. The receptors derive from a man aged 18 to 29 in good health. Some clones in this sample may be carry-over from other donors' samples. Both conserved end residues are part of each CDR3. A D gene is named only where the DNA matches it firmly. Clone size is given for some rows only: seen once, a few or many times, or a class if the clone is expanded.

v_call	j_call	clone_size	d_call	cdr3_nt	cdr3_aa
TRBV6-6	TRBJ1-2	NA	NA	TGTGCCAGCAGCCGAGTCGCTCCTGACTATGGCTACACCTTC	CASSRVAPDYGYTF
TRBV9	TRBJ2-7	NA	NA	TGTGCCAGCAGCGATGGGGAGGCCGAGCAGTACTTC	CASSDGEAEQYF
TRBV5-1	TRBJ2-7	NA	TRBD1	TGCGCCAGCAGCTCAACAGGGGCCTACGAGCAGTACTTC	CASSSTGAYEQYF
TRBV11-3	TRBJ1-1	NA	NA	TGTGCCAGCAGCTTAGAGGGGTACGACACTGAAGCTTTCTTT	CASSLEGYDTEAFF
TRBV5-1	TRBJ1-1	NA	NA	TGCGCCAGCAGCCTGGGACCGAGACTTGAAGCTTTCTTT	CASSLGPRLEAFF
TRBV5-6	TRBJ2-5	NA	NA	TGTGCCAGCAGGGCGGGACCGGGAGAGGAGACCCAGTACTTC	CASRAGPGEETQYF
TRBV5-1	TRBJ2-1	NA	TRBD2	TGCGCCAGCAGCTTGGTGGGACTAGCGGGATCAGATGAGCAGTTCTTC	CASSLVGLAGSDEQFF
TRBV28	TRBJ2-3	NA	TRBD1	TGTGCCAGCAGAAGGGTCGGCAGGGGGATGGATACGCAGTATTTT	CASRRVGRGMDTQYF
TRBV6-1	TRBJ1-1	NA	TRBD1	TGTGCCAGCAGCGTGGACAGGTTCGCTGAAGCTTTCTTT	CASSVDRFAEAFF
TRBV7-2	TRBJ2-1	NA	NA	TGTGCCAGCAGCTTCCGGACGGTCAATGAGCAGTTCTTC	CASSFRTVNEQFF
TRBV6-6	TRBJ2-5	once	NA	TGTGCCAGCAGTTATATCCTGCTAGCGCAAGAGACCCAGTACTTC	CASSYILLAQETQYF
TRBV6-1	TRBJ1-2	NA	NA	TGTGCCAGCAGTGAGCCGTCTGGGTTAGGAAACTATGGCTACACCTTC	CASSEPSGLGNYGYTF
TRBV28	TRBJ1-5	NA	TRBD1	TGTGCCAGCAGGAGACAGGGTGGCAATCAGCCCCAGCATTTT	CASRRQGGNQPQHF
TRBV18	TRBJ2-5	NA	NA	TGTGCCAGCTCGTCTTTCGCGGGTATTGTAGAGGAGACCCAGTACTTC	CASSSFAGIVEETQYF
TRBV7-8	TRBJ2-1	once	NA	TGTGCCAGCAGCTTAGGCAGGTCCCCAAACAATGAGCAGTTCTTC	CASSLGRSPNNEQFF
TRBV4-1	TRBJ2-3	NA	NA	TGCGCCAGCAGCCACTACACCCACACAGATACGCAGTATTTT	CASSHYTHTDTQYF
TRBV18	TRBJ2-7	NA	NA	TGTGCCAGCTCAACGAGTGGGAGCTCCTACGAGCAGTACTTC	CASSTSGSSYEQYF